These 4 T cell receptor beta chains originate from one sample sequenced in a study of T cell repertoires in cytomegalovirus infection. TCRdb redid the calling of the reads with MiXCR, one entry per CDR3 protein. The sample includes a few hundred thousand distinct CDR3 sequences, 33% of them seen just once. Their recognized antigens are unknown. Sequencing used cultured PBMCs, obtained from culture after CMV antigen stimulation. These receptors were obtained from a human donor in good health (CMV status not recorded). Some clones in this sample may be carry-over from other donors' samples.

The rearrangement joins TRBV11-2 to TRBJ1-6, with 8 positions matching TRBD1. Germline V CDR1 and CDR2: SGHAT, FQNNGV. The trim removed 5 bases at V and 10 bases at J, leaving 13 bases unmatched. This CDR3 has 16 residues. The CDR3: CASSLTTGTGRSPLHF. The CDR3, as DNA: TGTGCCAGCAGCCTAACAACCGGGACAGGAAGATCACCCCTCCACTTT.

The V call is TRBV10-3, the J call TRBJ2-2; D gene ambiguous. Germline values: CDR1 ENHRY, CDR2 SYGVKD. The CDR3 is 13 amino acids. The V and J ends lost 11 bases and 2 bases respectively, with 12 bases between them. CDR3 sequence (DNA): TGTGCCGCCCGGGCCGTAAACACCGGGGAGCTGTTTTTT. Protein sequence: CAARAVNTGELFF.

The chain uses TRBV29-1 and TRBJ1-3; D not certain. The CDR3 length is 12 residues. Trimming shortened V by 7 bases and J by 1 base, and 8 bases separated the two germline ends. CDR1 and CDR2 from the germline V gene are SQVTM and ANQGSEA. DNA of the CDR3: TGCAGCGGCTCGACTTCTGGAAACACCATATATTTT. As protein: CSGSTSGNTIYF.

In DNA form, the CDR3 reads TGTGCCAGCAGCTTAGGACTAGCGGGAGGGCGAAATGAGCAGTTCTTC. This encodes CASSLGLAGGRNEQFF. The V call is TRBV7-8, the J call TRBJ2-1; 14 nucleotides line up with TRBD2. In germline, CDR1 is SGHVS, CDR2 FQNEAQ. V shed 1 base, J shed 7 bases, and the junction held 3 bases outside the gene matches. The length of the CDR3 is 16 residues.